This T cell receptor beta chain was observed in a study of OX40 agonist ivuxolimab in advanced cancers. In the study overall: Ivuxolimab is a fully human IgG2 antibody that activates OX40 (CD134). Partial responses were recorded for three patients, including one with hepatocellular carcinoma and two with cutaneous melanoma. The dose-escalation cohort was about 87% male, with a mean age of 60 years, ranging about 23 to 79.

Autoimmune disease history or systemic immunosuppression barred patients. The CDR3 is made up of 11 amino acids. Germline CDR1 is DFQATT and CDR2 is SNEGSKA (reference sequence). The V end lost 3 bases, the J end lost 5 bases, and 7 bases lay between the germline ends. The data were produced by immunoSEQ multiplex PCR, yet TCRdb's version contains in-frame clones alone and is incomplete. Of 110,000 or so clones detected, approximately 90% appear once; the ten largest clones hold under 0.85%. Here the sequenced sample was CD4+ or CD8+ T cells sorted from blood, taken in a trial of the OX40 agonist ivuxolimab. The chain carries TRBV20-1 and TRBJ1-1, with no clear D. This clonotype was sampled from an adult with an advanced solid tumor such as melanoma, head and neck, liver or kidney cancer. The CDR3 DNA follows: TGCAGTGCTAGTCCCGCGACTGAAGCTTTCTTT. It encodes CSASPATEAFF.